This T cell receptor beta chain was sequenced in a study of T cells after yellow fever vaccination. Template switching with 5'RACE generated the TCR cDNA and added a universal primer site and UMIs. Each CDR3 protein gets one entry after TCRdb re-called the 5' RACE reads with MiXCR. Here the sample spans hundreds of thousands of distinct CDR3 sequences, about 19% being singletons. With regard to this clonotype: Its antigen remains unidentified.

CDR3 length equals 13 residues. Trimming pared 6 bases from V and 3 bases from J, leaving 12 bases between. Findings and limits, study-wide: A large majority of primary-vaccination clones showed up again after the booster (about 97% CD4, around 90% CD8). Weaker overall was a secondary response that nonetheless peaked faster, on day 5 versus 15.

The chain couples TRBV12-3 or TRBV12-4 to TRBJ2-7; D tentatively fits TRBD1 or TRBD2 (5 bases each). The sequenced sample was PBMCs, obtained 15 days after the yellow fever booster vaccination. The sequence came from a man in his thirties or forties who received the YFV17D yellow fever vaccine. The CDR3 DNA is TGTGCCAGCAGAACCCCGGGGCGCTACGAGCAGTACTTC. It yields the protein CASRTPGRYEQYF.